The rows below give T cell receptor beta chains drawn from one sample of a study of control samples from healthy donors and cancer patients. TCRdb's table, derived via immunoSEQ multiplex PCR, lists solely in-frame clones and lacks some. The sample shows around 120,000 clones, 75% to 90% of them seen only once. Sequencing input: PBMCs. Source of these receptors: a woman between 50 and 59 years old with colorectal cancer. Each CDR3 is given with its conserved first and last residue. A D gene is named only where the DNA matches it firmly. The size field is filled for only some rows; it gives once, few, many or a size class.

J | V | size | D | DNA | CDR3
TRBJ1-6 | TRBV5-1 | . | . | TGCGCCAGCAGCTTGACAGGCCTCTCATCCCTCCACTTT | CASSLTGLSSLHF
TRBJ1-1 | TRBV5-1 | . | TRBD1 | TGCGCCAGCAGCGGAGGCTGGACAGGGCTGGGGAACACTGAAGCTTTCTTT | CASSGGWTGLGNTEAFF
TRBJ2-2 | TRBV19 | . | . | TGTGCCAGTAGGTACACCGGGGAGCTGTTTTTT | CASRYTGELFF
TRBJ2-2 | TRBV27 | once | . | TGTGCCAGCAGTTTATCCCCTATCGGGGAGCTGTTTTTT | CASSLSPIGELFF
TRBJ2-1 | TRBV7-9 | . | . | TGTGCCAGCAGCTTAGAGGGGGGGCTATACACCGAGTTCGATGAGCAGTTCTTC | CASSLEGGLYTEFDEQFF
TRBJ1-3 | TRBV9 | once | . | TGTGCCAGCAGCGTCCGCGTCGGGACGGGAAACACCATATATTTT | CASSVRVGTGNTIYF
TRBJ2-7 | TRBV6-1 | . | . | TGTGCCAGCAGTGAAGAAGGCTGGCTGATCTCCCCCTACGAGCAGTACTTC | CASSEEGWLISPYEQYF
TRBJ1-2 | TRBV5-1 | . | . | TGCGCCAGCAGCTTGGGCGTGGGTTCGAACTATGGCTACACCTTC | CASSLGVGSNYGYTF
TRBJ1-2 | TRBV28 | . | TRBD1 | TGTGCCAGCAGTTTTACAGGGACAGGCTATGGCTACACCTTC | CASSFTGTGYGYTF
TRBJ2-3 | TRBV29-1 | . | TRBD2 | TGCAGCGTCTGGGGACTAGCGGAGAGGGATACGCAGTATTTT | CSVWGLAERDTQYF
TRBJ2-7 | TRBV25-1 | once | . | TGTGCCAGCAGTCCTCCCTTCAGGGGGGCCTACGAGCAGTACTTC | CASSPPFRGAYEQYF
TRBJ1-5 | TRBV28 | . | . | TGTGCCAGCAGTTTCTGGGGGATCAATCAGCCCCAGCATTTT | CASSFWGINQPQHF
TRBJ1-5 | TRBV6-5 | few | . | TGTGCCAGCAGTTGGGACGGAAATCAGCCCCAGCATTTT | CASSWDGNQPQHF
TRBJ1-2 | TRBV9 | . | . | TGTGCCAGCAGCCTCAACCCTAACTATGGCTACACCTTC | CASSLNPNYGYTF
TRBJ1-1 | TRBV5-5 | . | . | TGTGCCAGCAGCTTCGCCCAGGACACTGAAGCTTTCTTT | CASSFAQDTEAFF
TRBJ1-2 | TRBV5-1 | once | . | TGCGCCAGCAGCTTAGGACAAACGGGTGGCTACACCTTC | CASSLGQTGGYTF
TRBJ2-5 | TRBV20-1 | . | . | TGCAGTCCACAAAATCAAGAGACCCAGTACTTC | CSPQNQETQYF
TRBJ2-3 | TRBV9 | . | TRBD2 | TGTGCCAGCAGCGGAATCTATAGCGGGGGGACCACAGATACGCAGTATTTT | CASSGIYSGGTTDTQYF
TRBJ2-5 | TRBV6-5 | . | . | TGTGCCAGCAACGCGGGTCGGGGGCGCGAAGAGACCCAGTACTTC | CASNAGRGREETQYF
TRBJ2-7 | TRBV5-4 | . | . | TGTGCCAGCAGCTTGTTAGGCGAGCAGTACTTC | CASSLLGEQYF
TRBJ2-2 | TRBV27 | once | . | TGTGCCAGCAGGGGCGAGTCCGGGGAGCTGTTTTTT | CASRGESGELFF
TRBJ1-5 | TRBV6-1 | . | . | TGTGCCAGCAGTGAAGCAGGGGACATGTATCAGCCCCAGCATTTT | CASSEAGDMYQPQHF
TRBJ2-7 | TRBV7-9 | . | . | TGTGCCAGCTCCCTACCCTACGGGAGCTCCTACGAGCAGTACTTC | CASSLPYGSSYEQYF
TRBJ2-6 | TRBV19 | . | . | TGTGCCAGTAGTATCGGCAGGCGCTCTGGGGCCAACGTCCTGACTTTC | CASSIGRRSGANVLTF
TRBJ1-1 | TRBV30 | few | . | TGTGCCTGGAGTCTCCCTGGGGGACTCTTCAGATTGGGCACTGAAGCTTTCTTT | CAWSLPGGLFRLGTEAFF
TRBJ1-1 | TRBV2 | . | . | TGTGCCAGCAAGGAGGTAAACACTGAAGCTTTCTTT | CASKEVNTEAFF
TRBJ1-5 | TRBV5-1 | . | . | TGCGCCAGCAGCTTACAGGGAAGAGGCCAGCCCCAGCATTTT | CASSLQGRGQPQHF
TRBJ1-5 | TRBV18 | . | . | TGTGCCAGCTCACCACAGGGCCATAGCAATCAGCCCCAGCATTTT | CASSPQGHSNQPQHF
TRBJ2-7 | TRBV3-1/TRBV3-2 | . | . | TGTGCCAGCAGCCAAGAGGGACCAGGGGGGCGCGAGCAGTACTTC | CASSQEGPGGREQYF
TRBJ1-5 | TRBV10-3 | . | . | TGTGCCATCAGTGAGTCTAAGGTCGGCGTAGGTAGCAATCAGCCCCAGCATTTT | CAISESKVGVGSNQPQHF
TRBJ2-7 | TRBV10-3 | once | TRBD1 | TGTGCCATCAGTGGCACAGACAGGGGGTTCTACGAGCAGTACTTC | CAISGTDRGFYEQYF
TRBJ1-2 | TRBV5-6 | . | . | TGTGCCAGCAGCTTGGATCAAACCCCCTACACCTTC | CASSLDQTPYTF
TRBJ1-1 | TRBV6-5 | . | . | TGTGCCAGCGCACGAGGGGGGGCGGAGACTGAAGCTTTCTTT | CASARGGAETEAFF
TRBJ1-4 | TRBV11-2 | . | . | TGTGCCAGCAGCTTCACAGACGCAACTAATGAAAAACTGTTTTTT | CASSFTDATNEKLFF
TRBJ1-1 | TRBV5-1 | . | TRBD1 | TGCGCCAGCAGCTTGGAACCGGCAGGGGGTGGCACTGAAGCTTTCTTT | CASSLEPAGGGTEAFF
TRBJ2-7 | TRBV7-2 | once | TRBD1 | TGTGCCAGCAGCTTAATGACAGGGGGCGGATCCTACGAGCAGTACTTC | CASSLMTGGGSYEQYF
TRBJ2-1 | TRBV7-9 | . | TRBD2 | TGTGCCAGCAGCCCTAGCGGGAGAGCGTACAATGAGCAGTTCTTC | CASSPSGRAYNEQFF
TRBJ1-1 | TRBV5-1 | . | . | TGCGCCAGCAGCTTGGAGGGACGGTCGAACACTGAAGCTTTCTTT | CASSLEGRSNTEAFF
TRBJ1-1 | TRBV7-6 | . | TRBD1 | TGTGCCAGCAGCCTCGGAACCGGGACAGGGAACACTGAAGCTTTCTTT | CASSLGTGTGNTEAFF
TRBJ2-6 | TRBV3-1/TRBV3-2 | . | . | TGTGCCAGCAGCCAAGATCGTGGTCGATGGGGCCCTGGGGCCAACGTCCTGACTTTC | CASSQDRGRWGPGANVLTF